Sequencing of this T cell receptor beta chain was carried out in a study of blood T cell repertoires in COVID-19. The study drew participants aged roughly 18 to 95 years from some 24 US areas. Only in-frame clones appear in the TCRdb table, and some are missing; sequencing was by immunoSEQ multiplex PCR. The sample includes a few hundred thousand clones, around 87% seen only once; the top ten take around 1.9%. CDR1 and CDR2 (germline): SEHNR, FQNEAQ (reference sequence). The CDR3 runs 13 residues. J gave up 8 bases and V 3 bases, and 6 bases lay outside the gene matches. Sequences were obtained from PBMCs or T cells enriched from blood (not recorded which). V is TRBV7-9 and J is TRBJ1-2; TRBD1 agrees at 7 bases. This clonotype was sampled from a man aged 40-49 years in a cohort exposed to, infected with or recovered from COVID-19 (not recorded which). The CDR3, as DNA: TGTGCCAGCAGCTTCGGACAGGCCTGGGGCTACACCTTC. This encodes CASSFGQAWGYTF. Full variable domain (outside the CDR3, taken from reference TRBV7-9 and TRBJ1-2): DTGVSQNPRHKITKRGQNVTFRCDPISEHNRLYWYRQTLGQGPEFLTYFQNEAQLEKSRLLSDRFSAERPKGSFSTLEIQRTEQGDSAMYLCASSFGQAWGYTFGSGTRLTVV.